One and the same sample provided the 9 T cell receptor beta chains below, sequenced in a study of T cell changes during pregnancy in multiple sclerosis. Clones were read by immunoSEQ multiplex PCR, and TCRdb kept only the in-frame ones, dropping some. The sample contains 25,000 to 35,000 clones, approximately 92% of which appear only once. The specimen was CD8+ T cells from peripheral blood mononuclear cells, collected before pregnancy. All receptors come from a female donor with multiple sclerosis, enrolled in a pregnancy study.

The J gene is TRBJ1-4, the V gene TRBV9; D gene uncertain. V was shortened by 0 bases and J by 6 bases, with 12 bases between the two germline ends. Germline-derived CDR1 and CDR2 are SGDLS and YYNGEE. The CDR3 sequence is 15 residues long. The CDR3 loop reads CASSVEGRRDEKLFF. CDR3 nucleotide sequence: TGTGCCAGCAGCGTAGAAGGCAGGCGGGATGAAAAACTGTTTTTT.

To note about this clone: One end of the junction does not line up with germline, which may come from a read error. This specimen includes other DNA sequences encoding the same CDR3. The V and J genes are TRBV6-8 and TRBJ2-7; 7 positions agree with TRBD1. The CDR3 spans 16 residues. Germline V gene sequence: CDR1 MNHGY, CDR2 SAAAGT. The CDR3 nucleotides read TGCGCCAGAATACCGACAGGGCGAAACTACTACTACGAGCAGTACTTC. Its protein is CARIPTGRNYYYEQYF.

This clone was counted once. The chain is built from TRBV27 and TRBJ1-2, with 7 bases matching TRBD1. Germline CDR1 MNHEY, CDR2 SMNVEV (reference sequence). The length of the CDR3 is 15 residues. Trimming took 5 bases from V and 4 from J; bases not matched to a gene: 10. This CDR3 is CASSPPWGQSYGYTF. The CDR3, as DNA: TGTGCCAGCAGTCCTCCCTGGGGACAGTCCTATGGCTACACCTTC.

The chain employs TRBV27 and TRBJ2-7, with TRBD2 matching over 9 bases. The germline gives CDR1 MNHEY, CDR2 SMNVEV (reference sequence). V dropped 3 bases and J dropped 2; count of bases not matched to a gene: 2. This CDR3 comprises 14 residues. This CDR3 is CASSFSGSTYEQYF. The CDR3 DNA reads TGTGCCAGCAGTTTTAGCGGGAGCACCTACGAGCAGTACTTC.

The CDR3 is CASSREASGGSYNEQFF. The CDR3 DNA reads TGCGCCAGCAGCCGGGAGGCTAGCGGTGGCTCCTACAATGAGCAGTTCTTC. The genes are TRBV5-1 and TRBJ2-1; 7 bases line up with TRBD2. V lost 4 bases, J lost 0 bases, and 10 bases stayed unmatched. Germline CDR1 is SGHRS and CDR2 is YFSETQ. CDR3 length: 17 amino acids. The full variable domain, completed using reference TRBV5-1 and TRBJ2-1, is KAGVTQTPRYLIKTRGQQVTLSCSPISGHRSVSWYQQTPGQGLQFLFEYFSETQRNKGNFPGRFSGRQFSNSRSEMNVSTLELGDSALYLCASSREASGGSYNEQFFGPGTRLTVL.

The chain carries TRBV7-2 and TRBJ1-5, with 9 bases lining up with TRBD1. The CDR3 has 16 amino acids. V lost 1 base to trimming and J lost 4 bases; unmatched junction nucleotides: 5. Germline V gives CDR1 SGHTA, CDR2 FQGNSA. The CDR3 loop is CASSLESQGANQPQHF. CDR3 nucleotides: TGTGCCAGCAGCTTAGAATCACAGGGGGCTAATCAGCCCCAGCATTTT.

The genes are TRBV6-6 and TRBJ2-1; the match to TRBD2 covers 13 bases. This CDR3 region has 16 residues. Germline V CDR1 and CDR2: MNHNY, SVGAGI (reference sequence). The V and J ends lost 5 bases and 7 bases, in that order; junction bases with no gene match: 8. In DNA, the CDR3 is TGTGCCAGCAGTCCCAGGACTAGCGGGAGTAGGAATGAGCAGTTCTTC. This gives the protein CASSPRTSGSRNEQFF.

This chain links TRBV27 with TRBJ2-3, with D uncertain. Germline CDR1 is MNHEY and CDR2 is SMNVEV (reference sequence). V was pared by 4 bases and J by 2 bases, with 7 bases between. The CDR3 covers 13 residues. In DNA form, the CDR3 reads TGTGCCAGCAGTTCCCGAGTCACAGATACGCAGTATTTT. Encoded protein: CASSSRVTDTQYF.

The J gene is TRBJ2-7, the V gene TRBV16; 11 bases fit TRBD1. Germline V gives CDR1 KGHSY, CDR2 FQNENV. The V gene end was trimmed by 2 bases and the J gene end by 3 bases; junction bases not matched to a gene: 3. The CDR3 spans 15 residues. Here the CDR3 DNA reads TGTGCCAGCAGCCAAATGGGGACAGGGGGCTACGAGCAGTACTTC. This gives the protein CASSQMGTGGYEQYF.